The T cell receptor beta chain under discussion was sequenced for a study of T cells after yellow fever vaccination. Whole-study context: When fractions had low cell numbers, they were prepared with SMART-Seq v4 Ultra Low Input.

This clonotype was seen more than once but under ten times. The antigen is unknown. Study results and limitations: Contamination of FACS-sorted repertoires by abundant clonotypes from the bulk population could occur.

From the 5' RACE reads, TCRdb called clonotypes with MiXCR, one entry per CDR3 protein. Seen here are about 500,000 distinct CDR3 sequences, 17% observed once, and the top ten hold approximately 15%. The length of the CDR3 is 20 residues. Trimming cost V 5 bases and J 0 bases, with 29 bases left between them. Germline V lookup: CDR1 SGHRS, CDR2 YFSETQ. The receptor's source is a man aged 18 to 30 who received the YFV17D yellow fever vaccine. This specimen consisted of PBMCs, obtained roughly 5 days after the first yellow fever vaccination. The J gene is TRBJ1-1, the V gene TRBV5-1; D is undetermined. CDR3: CASRPPPGALQKVLNTEAFF. The CDR3 DNA sequence: TGCGCCAGCAGACCCCCCCCGGGCGCCCTCCAGAAGGTTTTGAACACTGAAGCTTTCTTT.